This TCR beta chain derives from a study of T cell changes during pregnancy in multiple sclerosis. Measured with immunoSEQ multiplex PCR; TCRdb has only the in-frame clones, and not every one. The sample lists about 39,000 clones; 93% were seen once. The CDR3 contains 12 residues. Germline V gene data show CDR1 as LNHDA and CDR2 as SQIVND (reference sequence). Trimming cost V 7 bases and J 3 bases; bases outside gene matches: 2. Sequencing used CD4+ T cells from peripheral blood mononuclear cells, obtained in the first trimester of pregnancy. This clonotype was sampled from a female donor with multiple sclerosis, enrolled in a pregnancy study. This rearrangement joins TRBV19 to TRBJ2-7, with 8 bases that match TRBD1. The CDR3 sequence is CASKDRDYEQYF. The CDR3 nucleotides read TGTGCCAGTAAGGACAGGGACTACGAGCAGTACTTC.